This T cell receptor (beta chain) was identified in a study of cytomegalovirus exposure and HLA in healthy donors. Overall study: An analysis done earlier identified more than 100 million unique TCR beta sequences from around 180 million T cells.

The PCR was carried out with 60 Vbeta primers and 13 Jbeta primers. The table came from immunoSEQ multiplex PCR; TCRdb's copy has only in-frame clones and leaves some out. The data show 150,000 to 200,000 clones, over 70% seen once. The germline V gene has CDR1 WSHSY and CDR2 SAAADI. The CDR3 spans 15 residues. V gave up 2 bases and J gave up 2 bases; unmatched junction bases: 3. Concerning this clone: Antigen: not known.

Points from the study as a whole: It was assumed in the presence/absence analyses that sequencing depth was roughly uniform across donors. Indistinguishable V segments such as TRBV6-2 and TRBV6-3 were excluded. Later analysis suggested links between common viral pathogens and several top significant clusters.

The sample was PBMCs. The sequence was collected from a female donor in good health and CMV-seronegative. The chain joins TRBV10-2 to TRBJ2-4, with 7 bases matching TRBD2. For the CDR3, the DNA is TGCGCCAGCAGTGAGGTGGGGGGGTCCAAAAACATTCAGTACTTC. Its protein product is CASSEVGGSKNIQYF.